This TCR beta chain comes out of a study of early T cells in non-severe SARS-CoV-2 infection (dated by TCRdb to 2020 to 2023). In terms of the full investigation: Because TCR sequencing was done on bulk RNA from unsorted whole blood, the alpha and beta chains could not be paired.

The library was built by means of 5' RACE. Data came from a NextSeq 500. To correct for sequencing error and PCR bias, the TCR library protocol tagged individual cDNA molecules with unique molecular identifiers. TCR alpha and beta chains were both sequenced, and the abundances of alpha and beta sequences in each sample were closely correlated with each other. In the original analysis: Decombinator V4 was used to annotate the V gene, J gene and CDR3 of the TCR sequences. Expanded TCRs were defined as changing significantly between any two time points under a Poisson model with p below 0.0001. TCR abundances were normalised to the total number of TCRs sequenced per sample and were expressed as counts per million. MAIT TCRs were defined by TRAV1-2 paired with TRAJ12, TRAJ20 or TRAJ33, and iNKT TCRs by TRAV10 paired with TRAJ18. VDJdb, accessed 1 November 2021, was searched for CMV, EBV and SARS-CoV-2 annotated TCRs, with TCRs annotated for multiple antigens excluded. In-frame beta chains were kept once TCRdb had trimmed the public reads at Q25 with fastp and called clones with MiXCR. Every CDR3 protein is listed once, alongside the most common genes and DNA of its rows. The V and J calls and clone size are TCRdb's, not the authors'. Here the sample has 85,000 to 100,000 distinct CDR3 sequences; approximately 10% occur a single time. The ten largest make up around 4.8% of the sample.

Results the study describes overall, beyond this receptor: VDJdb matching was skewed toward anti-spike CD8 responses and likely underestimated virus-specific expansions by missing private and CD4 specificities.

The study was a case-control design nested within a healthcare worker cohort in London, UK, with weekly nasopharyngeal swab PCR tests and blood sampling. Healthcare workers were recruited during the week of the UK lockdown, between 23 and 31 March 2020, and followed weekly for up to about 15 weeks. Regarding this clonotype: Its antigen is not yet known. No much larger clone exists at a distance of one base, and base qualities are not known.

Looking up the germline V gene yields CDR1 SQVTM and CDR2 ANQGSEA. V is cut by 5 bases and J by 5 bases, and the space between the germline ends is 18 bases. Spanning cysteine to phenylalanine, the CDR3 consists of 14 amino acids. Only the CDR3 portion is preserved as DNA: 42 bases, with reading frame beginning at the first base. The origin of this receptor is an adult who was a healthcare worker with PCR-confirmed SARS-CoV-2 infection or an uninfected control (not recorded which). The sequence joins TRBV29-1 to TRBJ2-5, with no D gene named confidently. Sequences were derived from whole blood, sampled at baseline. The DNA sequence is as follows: TGCAGCGTTACGGAATCAGGTCCCGTCGAGACCCAGTACTTC. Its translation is CSVTESGPVETQYF.